This is a list of T cell receptor beta chains from one sample in a study of shared clonotypes between healthy human individuals. The method was immunoSEQ multiplex PCR; TCRdb's version includes in-frame clones alone and lacks a portion of them. This sample has 2,500,000 or so clones; just under 95% occur once, and the top ten carry about 0.36%. The sequenced sample consisted of naive CD4+ T cells from PBMCs. Receptors originate from a man younger than 35 in good health. Some clones in this sample may be carry-over from other donors' samples. The CDR3 runs from the conserved cysteine through the conserved F or W. D genes are given only for firm matches. The size of a clone is reported for some rows only, either as once, few or many, or as a class for expanded clones.

J | size | D | V | CDR3 | DNA
TRBJ2-7 | NA | NA | TRBV14 | CASSQRRDEQYF | TGTGCCAGCAGCCAGCGAAGGGACGAGCAGTACTTC
TRBJ1-2 | once | NA | TRBV2 | CASSEWGQGYNYGYTF | TGTGCCAGCAGTGAATGGGGGCAGGGCTATAACTATGGCTACACCTTC
TRBJ2-1 | NA | TRBD2 | TRBV30 | CAWNKLAGVHNEQFF | TGTGCCTGGAATAAACTAGCGGGGGTTCACAATGAGCAGTTCTTC
TRBJ2-1 | NA | TRBD2 | TRBV7-9 | CASSIALWVSGAMDEQFF | TGTGCCAGCAGCATCGCACTTTGGGTTAGCGGGGCCATGGATGAGCAGTTCTTC
TRBJ2-7 | once | NA | TRBV6-1 | CASSAHVSGLEGEQYF | TGTGCCAGCAGTGCCCACGTCTCGGGGTTAGAGGGCGAGCAGTACTTC
TRBJ1-1 | NA | NA | TRBV7-2 | CASSRRWAGVTEAFF | TGTGCCAGCAGCCGTAGATGGGCAGGGGTCACTGAAGCTTTCTTT
TRBJ2-1 | NA | TRBD2 | TRBV5-1 | CASSFGLAGSLYNEQFF | TGCGCCAGCAGCTTTGGACTAGCGGGATCACTCTACAATGAGCAGTTCTTC
TRBJ2-4 | NA | NA | TRBV11-2 | CASRRDGNIQYF | TGTGCCAGCAGGCGGGATGGGAACATTCAGTACTTC
TRBJ1-1 | NA | NA | TRBV2 | CASSEHRVDTEAFF | TGTGCCAGCAGTGAGCACAGAGTGGACACTGAAGCTTTCTTT
TRBJ1-2 | NA | NA | TRBV28 | CASGALNYGYTF | TGTGCCAGCGGAGCGTTGAACTATGGCTACACCTTC
TRBJ2-7 | NA | TRBD1 | TRBV4-3 | CASSQDSGTGGRVQHF | TGCGCCAGCAGCCAAGACTCCGGGACAGGGGGTAGGGTGCAGCACTTC
TRBJ1-5 | NA | NA | TRBV7-2 | CASSLQGSHQPQHF | TGTGCCAGCAGCTTACAGGGATCTCATCAGCCCCAGCATTTT
TRBJ1-1 | NA | TRBD1 | TRBV5-1 | CASSGTGLRAFF | TGCGCCAGCTCCGGGACAGGGTTGCGAGCTTTCTTT
TRBJ1-1 | NA | NA | TRBV7-2 | CASSPLVASGTEAFF | TGTGCCAGCAGCCCGCTCGTGGCCAGCGGAACTGAAGCTTTCTTT
TRBJ2-1 | NA | TRBD2 | TRBV6-5 | CASRTAGGPVHEQFF | TGTGCCAGCAGGACAGCGGGAGGGCCTGTACATGAGCAGTTCTTC
TRBJ2-4 | NA | NA | TRBV5-4 | CASSLRGQPKNIQYF | TGTGCCAGCAGCTTGCGAGGACAGCCCAAAAACATTCAGTACTTC
TRBJ2-7 | NA | NA | TRBV7-9 | CASRQDVSEEQYF | TGTGCCAGTAGACAGGATGTTTCGGAAGAGCAGTACTTC
TRBJ2-7 | NA | NA | TRBV14 | CASSPTGYEQYF | TGTGCCAGCAGCCCCACGGGGTACGAGCAGTACTTC
TRBJ2-7 | NA | TRBD1 | TRBV2 | CASSEGQGGDEQYF | TGTGCCAGCAGTGAGGGACAGGGAGGGGACGAGCAGTACTTC
TRBJ2-4 | NA | TRBD1 | TRBV7-2 | CASSLDGQVVNF | TGTGCCAGCAGCTTAGATGGACAGGTGGTGAACTTC
TRBJ1-1 | NA | NA | TRBV7-3 | CASSLSAQPNTEAFF | TGTGCCAGCAGCTTAAGCGCCCAGCCGAACACTGAAGCTTTCTTT
TRBJ1-2 | NA | TRBD1 | TRBV6-5 | CASSTRQGGYGYTF | TGTGCCAGCAGTACCAGACAGGGCGGCTATGGCTACACCTTC
TRBJ2-1 | NA | TRBD2 | TRBV20-1 | CSASSGSPFF | TGCAGTGCTAGCAGCGGGAGTCCGTTCTTC
TRBJ2-1 | NA | NA | TRBV7-9 | CASSLGLTGQFF | TGTGCCAGCAGCTTGGGACTCACCGGGCAGTTCTTC
TRBJ2-7 | NA | NA | TRBV5-6 | CASSLFGTSDEQYF | TGTGCCAGCAGCTTATTTGGGACCTCCGACGAGCAGTACTTC
TRBJ2-2 | NA | NA | TRBV5-1 | CASSLGTSGGELFF | TGCGCCAGCAGCTTGGGGACGTCTGGCGGGGAGCTGTTTTTT
TRBJ2-7 | NA | TRBD1 | TRBV9 | CASSPGQGRDEQYF | TGTGCCAGCAGCCCGGGACAGGGGAGAGACGAGCAGTACTTC
TRBJ2-2 | NA | NA | TRBV28 | CASSLNRANTGELFF | TGTGCCAGCAGTTTAAACAGGGCGAACACCGGGGAGCTGTTTTTT
TRBJ1-1 | NA | NA | TRBV21-1 | CASFARAFF | TGTGCCAGCTTCGCCCGAGCTTTCTTT
TRBJ2-1 | NA | NA | TRBV28 | CASSFAGPLNEQFF | TGTGCCAGCAGTTTTGCGGGTCCTCTCAATGAGCAGTTCTTC
TRBJ2-3 | NA | NA | TRBV5-1 | CASSLATREMSSDTQYF | TGCGCCAGCAGCTTGGCGACCCGGGAGATGAGTTCAGATACGCAGTATTTT
TRBJ1-6 | NA | NA | TRBV7-9 | CASSPRGPGDSPLHF | TGTGCCAGCAGCCCCCGGGGCCCTGGGGATTCACCCCTCCACTTT
TRBJ2-1 | NA | TRBD2 | TRBV18 | CASSPFERERSYNEQFF | TGTGCCAGCTCACCCTTTGAGCGGGAACGCTCCTACAATGAGCAGTTCTTC
TRBJ2-1 | NA | NA | TRBV7-2 | CASSRRRDNEQFF | TGTGCCAGCAGCCGGCGACGAGACAATGAGCAGTTCTTC
TRBJ2-3 | NA | TRBD2 | TRBV4-1 | CASSQELAGGSDTQYF | TGCGCCAGCAGCCAAGAGCTAGCGGGAGGTTCGGATACGCAGTATTTT
TRBJ1-2 | once | NA | TRBV7-2 | CASSFVTTSRFGSGYTF | TGTGCCAGCAGCTTCGTCACTACCTCGCGATTCGGATCGGGCTACACCTTC
TRBJ1-2 | NA | TRBD1 | TRBV5-6 | CASSLELGTGHNYGYTF | TGTGCCAGCAGCTTAGAACTGGGGACAGGGCATAACTATGGCTACACCTTC
TRBJ2-1 | once | NA | TRBV7-9 | CASSSLLRSSYNEQFF | TGTGCCAGCAGCTCTCTTCTTCGGAGCTCCTACAATGAGCAGTTCTTC
TRBJ2-1 | NA | NA | TRBV28 | CASSLRFSHNEQFF | TGTGCCAGCAGTTTGAGGTTCAGCCACAATGAGCAGTTCTTC
TRBJ1-6 | NA | NA | TRBV11-2 | CASSSQTGGGSPLHF | TGTGCCAGCAGCTCCCAGACTGGGGGGGGCTCACCCCTCCACTTT
TRBJ2-5 | NA | NA | TRBV30 | CAWSLVSRETQYF | TGTGCCTGGAGTCTAGTGTCGAGAGAGACCCAGTACTTC
TRBJ1-5 | NA | TRBD1 | TRBV4-2 | CASSQGIFFSAGGWEESSNQPQHF | TGTGCCAGCAGCCAAGGTATCTTTTTTTCCGCAGGGGGCTGGGAAGAGAGTAGCAATCAGCCCCAGCATTTT
TRBJ2-1 | NA | TRBD2 | TRBV29-1 | CSARTSGNNNEQFF | TGCAGCGCCCGGACTAGCGGGAACAACAATGAGCAGTTCTTC
TRBJ1-1 | once | NA | TRBV6-1 | CASSEGVWVTRGTEAFF | TGTGCCAGCAGTGAAGGAGTCTGGGTCACCAGAGGGACTGAAGCTTTCTTT
TRBJ2-3 | NA | NA | TRBV14 | CAGRLTSTDTQYF | TGTGCCGGGAGGCTAACCTCCACAGATACGCAGTATTTT
TRBJ2-5 | NA | NA | TRBV21-1 | CASSNPAGREETQYF | TGTGCCAGCAGCAACCCAGCGGGGAGAGAGGAGACCCAGTACTTC
TRBJ2-3 | once | NA | TRBV2 | CASRATASTDTQYF | TGTGCCAGCAGGGCGACTGCTAGCACAGATACGCAGTATTTT
TRBJ1-3 | NA | NA | TRBV29-1 | CSVVGGANTIYF | TGCAGCGTCGTCGGGGGAGCGAACACCATATATTTT
TRBJ2-5 | NA | TRBD2 | TRBV28 | CASSFWLAGGETQYF | TGTGCCAGCAGTTTTTGGCTAGCGGGAGGAGAGACCCAGTACTTC
TRBJ1-4 | NA | TRBD1 | TRBV5-1 | CASSRDRGNEKLFF | TGCGCCAGCAGCAGGGACAGGGGTAATGAAAAACTGTTTTTT
TRBJ2-2 | NA | NA | TRBV28 | CASNPLGQNTGELFF | TGTGCCAGCAATCCGTTGGGACAGAACACCGGGGAGCTGTTTTTT
TRBJ2-3 | NA | TRBD1 | TRBV9 | CASSPHRQGADTQYF | TGTGCCAGCAGCCCACACCGACAGGGGGCAGATACGCAGTATTTT
TRBJ2-3 | NA | NA | TRBV29-1 | CSVRSASAYTDTQYF | TGCAGCGTCCGATCGGCTAGCGCCTACACAGATACGCAGTATTTT
TRBJ1-2 | NA | NA | TRBV5-1 | CASGTGKNYGYTF | TGCGCCAGCGGTACAGGAAAAAACTATGGCTACACCTTC
TRBJ2-4 | NA | NA | TRBV28 | CATQFMPLTYF | TGTGCCACCCAGTTCATGCCCCTCACCTACTTC
TRBJ2-7 | once | NA | TRBV11-2 | CASSRPLYDREQYF | TGTGCCAGCAGCCGTCCCCTCTACGATAGGGAGCAGTACTTC
TRBJ1-4 | NA | NA | TRBV15 | CATSRGAGEKLFF | TGTGCCACCAGCAGAGGAGCTGGCGAAAAACTGTTTTTT
TRBJ2-2 | NA | NA | TRBV7-2 | CASSLERTGELFF | TGTGCCAGCAGCTTAGAACGCACCGGGGAGCTGTTTTTT
TRBJ2-2 | NA | NA | TRBV19 | CASHMVYGGELFF | TGTGCCAGCCACATGGTCTACGGCGGGGAGCTGTTTTTT